This T cell receptor beta chain was sequenced for a study of technical replicates of blood from a handful of donors. Germline CDR1 is MNHEY and CDR2 is SVGAGI. V lost 2 bases to trimming and J lost 4 bases, with 6 bases between them. The CDR3 totals 13 residues. Sequenced by immunoSEQ multiplex PCR; TCRdb stores in-frame clones only, minus some. The sample shows 60,000 to 85,000 clones, 85% to 95% of them seen only once. The sample taken for sequencing was T cells isolated from PBMCs. This chain uses TRBV6-5 with TRBJ2-1; D is perhaps TRBD2 (6 bases). This clonotype was obtained from a human donor in good health. In DNA, the CDR3 is TGTGCCAGCAGTTACGCGGGATACAATGAGCAGTTCTTC. It yields the protein CASSYAGYNEQFF.